A selection of T cell receptor beta chains follows, all from one sample in a study of blood T cell repertoires in COVID-19. Sequencing was performed with immunoSEQ multiplex PCR; in TCRdb, only in-frame clones are kept and a portion is missing. The sample lists about 330,000 clones, roughly 88% seen once, with less than 5.5% in the top ten. Sequencing used PBMCs or T cells enriched from blood (not recorded which). The receptors were sampled from a man aged 25-40 years who had recovered from COVID-19. CDR3s include the opening cysteine and the closing phenylalanine or tryptophan. The D gene is left open where the match is weak. Clone size is given for some rows only: seen once, a few or many times, or a class if the clone is expanded.

J	D	V	size	CDR3	DNA
TRBJ2-5	.	TRBV3-1/TRBV3-2	once	CASSIDNAQETQYF	TGTGCCAGCAGCATAGACAACGCACAAGAGACCCAGTACTTC
TRBJ1-1	TRBD1	TRBV10-1	.	CASSEGTGMNTEAFF	TGCGCCAGCAGTGAAGGGACAGGCATGAACACTGAAGCTTTCTTT
TRBJ1-5	.	TRBV27	.	CATGQPQHF	TGTGCCACGGGGCAGCCCCAGCATTTT
TRBJ1-2	TRBD1	TRBV6-5	.	CASSPLTGGQYGYTF	TGTGCCAGCAGCCCCTTGACAGGGGGGCAATATGGCTACACCTTC
TRBJ1-5	.	TRBV2	.	CASSGASGDQPQHF	TGTGCCAGCAGTGGGGCCAGCGGGGATCAGCCCCAGCATTTT
TRBJ2-3	TRBD1	TRBV5-1	.	CASSRTDRETDTQYF	TGCGCCAGCAGCAGGACTGACAGGGAGACGGATACGCAGTATTTT
TRBJ2-7	TRBD2	TRBV5-8	.	CASSPRGGVIGYEQYF	TGTGCCAGCAGCCCCCGGGGGGGGGTTATTGGATACGAGCAGTACTTC
TRBJ2-5	TRBD1	TRBV3-1/TRBV3-2	once	CASSPEGQGARETQYF	TGTGCCAGCAGCCCCGAGGGACAGGGGGCGAGGGAGACCCAGTACTTC
TRBJ1-2	TRBD1	TRBV18	.	CASSSQGQGAYYGYTF	TGTGCCAGCTCGTCACAAGGACAGGGGGCATACTATGGCTACACCTTC
TRBJ1-1	TRBD1	TRBV2	.	CASNLDRGRIGTEAFF	TGTGCCAGCAATCTGGACAGGGGGCGCATCGGCACTGAAGCTTTCTTT
TRBJ1-5	.	TRBV7-9	many	CASSSNLPGDQPQHF	TGTGCCAGCAGCTCCAATTTACCAGGGGATCAGCCCCAGCATTTT
TRBJ1-2	.	TRBV30	few	CAWRGAPNYGYTF	TGTGCCTGGAGGGGAGCACCTAACTATGGCTACACCTTC
TRBJ2-3	.	TRBV5-1	.	CASSLGPPVADTQYF	TGCGCCAGCAGCTTGGGTCCCCCTGTAGCAGATACGCAGTATTTT
TRBJ2-7	TRBD1	TRBV5-1	.	CASSPQQGANF	TGCGCCAGCAGCCCTCAACAGGGGGCGAACTTC
TRBJ2-2	TRBD2	TRBV27	once	CASSPGLAGGPSGELFF	TGTGCCAGCAGTCCCGGACTAGCGGGGGGGCCATCCGGGGAGCTGTTTTTT
TRBJ2-1	TRBD1	TRBV2	.	CASSVGQGGRWSYNEQFF	TGTGCCAGCAGTGTAGGACAGGGGGGCCGATGGTCCTACAATGAGCAGTTCTTC
TRBJ2-7	.	TRBV7-9	.	CASSRYDRQYEQYF	TGTGCCAGCAGCCGATACGACAGACAGTACGAGCAGTACTTC
TRBJ1-5	TRBD1	TRBV6-1	.	CASSEGQGAGVSNQPQHF	TGTGCCAGCAGTGAAGGACAGGGGGCCGGGGTAAGCAATCAGCCCCAGCATTTT
TRBJ1-6	.	TRBV4-2	.	CASSQDFGQPYNSPLHF	TGTGCCAGCAGCCAAGATTTTGGACAGCCGTATAATTCACCCCTCCACTTT
TRBJ2-7	.	TRBV7-2	.	CASSLGASYEQYF	TGTGCCAGCAGCTTAGGGGCCTCCTACGAGCAGTACTTC
TRBJ1-3	.	TRBV28	.	CASSTGQRGNTIYF	TGTGCCAGCAGTACCGGACAGCGGGGAAACACCATATATTTT
TRBJ1-2	.	TRBV7-9	.	CASSLALPGNHGYTF	TGTGCCAGCAGCTTAGCGCTGCCAGGGAATCATGGCTACACCTTC
TRBJ1-1	TRBD1	TRBV3-1/TRBV3-2	.	CASSQQGASEAFF	TGTGCCAGCAGCCAGCAGGGGGCCTCTGAAGCTTTCTTT
TRBJ2-1	.	TRBV9	.	CASSSPRDFSSYNEQFF	TGTGCCAGCAGCTCCCCCAGGGACTTCAGCTCCTACAATGAGCAGTTCTTC
TRBJ1-5	.	TRBV24-1	few	CATSGGTSNQPQHF	TGTGCCACCAGTGGCGGTACTAGCAATCAGCCCCAGCATTTT
TRBJ1-1	.	TRBV7-9	once	CASSLDAGGTEAFF	TGTGCCAGCAGCTTAGACGCGGGGGGCACTGAAGCTTTCTTT
TRBJ2-7	.	TRBV29-1	.	CSVTKGAYEQYF	TGCAGCGTAACAAAGGGGGCCTACGAGCAGTACTTC
TRBJ1-3	.	TRBV12-3/TRBV12-4	.	CASSPLAGNTIYF	TGTGCCAGCAGTCCATTGGCCGGAAACACCATATATTTT
TRBJ1-4	TRBD1	TRBV10-3	once	CAIGRDRGNEKLFF	TGTGCCATCGGAAGGGACAGGGGGAATGAAAAACTGTTTTTT
TRBJ2-2	.	TRBV5-1	.	CASSFPGNTGELFF	TGCGCCAGCAGCTTCCCAGGGAACACCGGGGAGCTGTTTTTT
TRBJ2-7	.	TRBV7-2	.	CASSRSGPGYEQYF	TGTGCCAGCAGCCGGAGCGGCCCCGGCTACGAGCAGTACTTC
TRBJ2-7	TRBD1	TRBV7-3	few	CASSLKGTGGNEQYF	TGTGCCAGCAGCTTAAAAGGGACAGGGGGTAACGAGCAGTACTTC
TRBJ2-5	.	TRBV21-1	.	CASSKARWDRHQETQYF	TGTGCCAGCAGCAAAGCTAGATGGGACAGGCACCAAGAGACCCAGTACTTC
TRBJ2-1	.	TRBV11-1	.	CASSSRGKGHEQFF	TGTGCCAGCAGCTCTCGGGGGAAGGGACATGAGCAGTTCTTC
TRBJ1-6	.	TRBV7-3	.	CASRLRGKGNSPLHF	TGTGCCAGCAGGCTAAGGGGCAAGGGGAATTCACCCCTCCACTTT
TRBJ2-1	TRBD1	TRBV9	.	CASSVDLGRGPNNEQFF	TGTGCCAGCAGCGTAGATCTGGGAAGGGGGCCCAACAATGAGCAGTTCTTC
TRBJ1-6	.	TRBV3-1/TRBV3-2	few	CASSPRGDSPLHF	TGTGCCAGCAGCCCCAGGGGTGATTCACCCCTCCACTTT
TRBJ2-1	.	TRBV6-1	.	CASSEFWGLRRSSYNEQFF	TGTGCCAGCAGTGAGTTTTGGGGGCTAAGGAGGAGCTCCTACAATGAGCAGTTCTTC
TRBJ1-2	TRBD1	TRBV5-1	.	CASSLGQGADGYTF	TGCGCCAGCAGCTTGGGACAGGGGGCGGACGGCTACACCTTC
TRBJ1-2	.	TRBV9	few	CASSVSENYGYTF	TGTGCCAGCAGCGTATCGGAGAACTATGGCTACACCTTC
TRBJ1-6	.	TRBV11-2	many	CASSPQQNSPLHF	TGTGCCAGCAGCCCACAGCAGAATTCACCCCTCCACTTT
TRBJ1-5	TRBD1	TRBV19	.	CATQDRAQYSNQPQHF	TGTGCCACCCAGGACAGGGCTCAATATAGCAATCAGCCCCAGCATTTT
TRBJ1-2	TRBD1	TRBV5-1	.	CASSSTGDPNYGYTF	TGCGCCAGCAGCTCAACAGGGGACCCTAACTATGGCTACACCTTC
TRBJ2-1	TRBD2	TRBV11-3	.	CASGLREGYNEQFF	TGTGCCAGCGGCCTCCGGGAGGGCTACAATGAGCAGTTCTTC
TRBJ2-1	TRBD2	TRBV4-1	.	CASSHQRGEGSSYNEQFF	TGCGCCAGCAGCCACCAAAGAGGGGAGGGGAGCTCCTACAATGAGCAGTTCTTC
TRBJ2-7	TRBD1	TRBV15	.	CATSLWGQGYEQYF	TGTGCCACCAGCCTTTGGGGACAGGGTTACGAGCAGTACTTC
TRBJ2-1	TRBD2	TRBV9	once	CASSVSGGLNNEQFF	TGTGCCAGCAGCGTCAGCGGGGGGCTTAACAATGAGCAGTTCTTC
TRBJ2-6	.	TRBV5-1	.	CASSLGRQRNSGANVLTF	TGCGCCAGCAGCTTGGGCCGACAGAGAAACTCTGGGGCCAACGTCCTGACTTTC
TRBJ2-1	TRBD2	TRBV5-1	.	CASSSGLAGGDEQFF	TGCGCCAGCAGCTCGGGACTAGCGGGTGGCGATGAGCAGTTCTTC